This paragraph reports one T cell receptor beta chain. TCRdb keeps only in-frame clones here, not all; method: immunoSEQ multiplex PCR. The data hold more than 60,000 clones, with roughly 90% observed a single time. Germline lookup yields CDR1 SEHNR and CDR2 FQNEAQ (reference sequence). V trimming: 5 bases; J trimming: 6 bases; junction bases outside the gene matches: 6. This CDR3 is built from 14 residues. This record comes from a study of control samples from healthy donors and cancer patients. This sequence originates from a woman aged 50 to 60 with colorectal cancer. The genes are TRBV7-9 and TRBJ2-2, with 7 bases identical to TRBD2. The sequenced sample was PBMCs. DNA of the CDR3: TGTGCCAGCAGCAACCGGGGGGTATCCGGGGAGCTGTTTTTT. Translation: CASSNRGVSGELFF.